Listed here are 4 T cell receptor beta chains from one sample, sequenced in a study of blood T cell repertoires in COVID-19. Sequencing was performed with immunoSEQ multiplex PCR; in TCRdb, only in-frame clones are kept and a portion is missing. The data hold roughly 200,000 clones, with roughly 85% observed a single time. The sample consisted of PBMCs or T cells enriched from blood (not recorded which). The receptors originated from a man aged 35-49 years who had recovered from COVID-19.

The chain recombines TRBV4-3 with TRBJ2-1; 10 bases fit TRBD2. Germline assignment: CDR1 LGHNA and CDR2 YSLEER. V lost 0 bases, J lost 4 bases, and 6 bases stayed unmatched. The CDR3 covers 17 residues. This chain's CDR3 is CASSQDLASGSYNEQFF. The DNA for the CDR3 is TGCGCCAGCAGCCAAGATCTGGCTAGCGGGAGTTACAATGAGCAGTTCTTC.

The J gene is TRBJ2-7, the V gene TRBV5-1, with 9 bases lining up with TRBD1. The junction had 2 bases not matched to a gene; V was cut back by 4 bases and J by 0 bases. From germline, CDR1 is SGHRS and CDR2 YFSETQ. The CDR3 runs 14 residues. This chain's CDR3 is CASSTGQGSYEQYF. For the CDR3, the DNA is TGCGCCAGCAGCACGGGACAGGGCTCCTACGAGCAGTACTTC.

This clone was observed once. The chain is built from TRBV7-9 and TRBJ2-2; no clear D gene. Germline V CDR1 and CDR2: SEHNR, FQNEAQ (reference sequence). The CDR3 loop spans 16 amino acids. V lost 2 bases to trimming and J lost 3 bases, with 13 bases between them. As DNA, the CDR3 is TGTGCCAGCAGCTTATTATTCGGTCAGGACACCGGGGAGCTGTTTTTT. It yields the protein CASSLLFGQDTGELFF.

The V call is TRBV5-4, the J call TRBJ2-7; 14 nucleotides align to TRBD2. From germline, CDR1 is SGHNT and CDR2 YYREEE (reference sequence). The V gene end was trimmed by 4 bases and the J gene end by 5 bases; junction bases not matched to a gene: 8. This CDR3 is built from 16 residues. CDR3 protein: CASSLRAGLAGDEQYF. In DNA, the CDR3 is TGTGCCAGCAGCCTGCGGGCGGGACTAGCGGGGGACGAGCAGTACTTC.